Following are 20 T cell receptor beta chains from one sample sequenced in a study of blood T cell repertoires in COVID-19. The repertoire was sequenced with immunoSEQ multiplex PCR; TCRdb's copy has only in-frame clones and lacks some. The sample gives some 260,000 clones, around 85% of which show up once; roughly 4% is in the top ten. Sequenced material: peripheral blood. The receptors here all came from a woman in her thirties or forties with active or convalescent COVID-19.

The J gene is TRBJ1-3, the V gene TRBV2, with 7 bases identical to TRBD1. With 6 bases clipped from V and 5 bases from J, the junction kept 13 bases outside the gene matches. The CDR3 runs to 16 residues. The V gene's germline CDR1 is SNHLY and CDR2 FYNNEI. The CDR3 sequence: CASSHDPTGYRNTIYF. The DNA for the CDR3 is TGTGCCAGCAGCCACGACCCGACAGGGTACAGAAACACCATATATTTT. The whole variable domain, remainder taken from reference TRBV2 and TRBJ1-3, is EPEVTQTPSHQVTQMGQEVILRCVPISNHLYFYWYRQILGQKVEFLVSFYNNEISEKSEIFDDQFSVERPDGSNFTLKIRSTKLEDSAMYFCASSHDPTGYRNTIYFGEGSWLTVV.

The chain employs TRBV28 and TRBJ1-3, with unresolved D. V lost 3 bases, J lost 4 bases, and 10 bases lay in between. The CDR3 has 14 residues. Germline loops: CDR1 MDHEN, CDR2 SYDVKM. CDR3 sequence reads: CASSFPGGGNTIYF. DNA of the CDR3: TGTGCCAGCAGTTTCCCCGGCGGGGGAAACACCATATATTTT.

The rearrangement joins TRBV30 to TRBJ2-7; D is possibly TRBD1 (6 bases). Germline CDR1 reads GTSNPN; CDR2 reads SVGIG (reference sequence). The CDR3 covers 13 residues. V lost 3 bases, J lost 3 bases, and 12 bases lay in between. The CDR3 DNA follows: TGTGCCTGGAGCTTCCACAGGGTCTACGAGCAGTACTTC. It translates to CAWSFHRVYEQYF.

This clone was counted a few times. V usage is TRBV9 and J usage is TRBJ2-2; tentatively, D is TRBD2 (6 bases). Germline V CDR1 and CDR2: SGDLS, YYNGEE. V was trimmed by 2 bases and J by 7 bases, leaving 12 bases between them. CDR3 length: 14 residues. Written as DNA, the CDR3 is TGTGCCAGCAGCGTCCGGGACTGGGGCGGGGAGCTGTTTTTT. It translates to CASSVRDWGGELFF. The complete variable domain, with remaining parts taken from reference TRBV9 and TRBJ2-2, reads DSGVTQTPKHLITATGQRVTLRCSPRSGDLSVYWYQQSLDQGLQFLIQYYNGEERAKGNILERFSAQQFPDLHSELNLSSLELGDSALYFCASSVRDWGGELFFGEGSRLTVL.

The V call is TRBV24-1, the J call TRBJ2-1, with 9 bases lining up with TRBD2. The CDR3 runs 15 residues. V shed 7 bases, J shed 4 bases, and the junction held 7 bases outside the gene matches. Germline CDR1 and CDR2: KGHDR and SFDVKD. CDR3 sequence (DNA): TGTGCCACCAGACCTGCTAGCGGGGAATACAATGAGCAGTTCTTC. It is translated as CATRPASGEYNEQFF.

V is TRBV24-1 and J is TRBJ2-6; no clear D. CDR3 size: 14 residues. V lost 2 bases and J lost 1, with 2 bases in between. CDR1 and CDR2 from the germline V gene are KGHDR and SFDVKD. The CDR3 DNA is TGTGCCACCAGTGATTCTTCTGGGGCCAACGTCCTGACTTTC. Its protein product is CATSDSSGANVLTF.

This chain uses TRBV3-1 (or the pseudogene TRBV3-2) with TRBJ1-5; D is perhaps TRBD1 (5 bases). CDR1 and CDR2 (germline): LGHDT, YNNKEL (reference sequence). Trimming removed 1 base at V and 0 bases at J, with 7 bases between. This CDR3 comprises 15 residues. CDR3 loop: CASSQGGDSNQPQHF. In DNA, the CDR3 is TGTGCCAGCAGCCAAGGGGGGGATAGCAATCAGCCCCAGCATTTT.

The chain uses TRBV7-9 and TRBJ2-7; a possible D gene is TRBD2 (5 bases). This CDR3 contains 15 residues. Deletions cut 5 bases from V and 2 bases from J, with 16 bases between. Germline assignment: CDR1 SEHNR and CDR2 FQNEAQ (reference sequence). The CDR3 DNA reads TGTGCCAGCAGCCCTCTTGAGGGTCACCCCTACGAGCAGTACTTC. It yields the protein CASSPLEGHPYEQYF.

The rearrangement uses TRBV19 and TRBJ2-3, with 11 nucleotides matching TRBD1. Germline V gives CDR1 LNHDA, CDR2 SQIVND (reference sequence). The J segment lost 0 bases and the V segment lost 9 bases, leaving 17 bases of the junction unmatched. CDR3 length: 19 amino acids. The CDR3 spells CASRRTGGVKVRSTDTQYF. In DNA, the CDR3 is TGTGCCAGCCGTAGGACAGGGGGCGTAAAGGTGAGGAGCACAGATACGCAGTATTTT.

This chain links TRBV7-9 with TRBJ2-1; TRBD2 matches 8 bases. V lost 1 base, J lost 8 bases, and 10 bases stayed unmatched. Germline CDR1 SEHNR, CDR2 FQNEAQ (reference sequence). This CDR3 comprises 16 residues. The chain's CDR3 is CASSLGPSGGKDEQFF. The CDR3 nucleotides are TGTGCCAGCAGCTTAGGTCCGAGCGGGGGTAAGGATGAGCAGTTCTTC.

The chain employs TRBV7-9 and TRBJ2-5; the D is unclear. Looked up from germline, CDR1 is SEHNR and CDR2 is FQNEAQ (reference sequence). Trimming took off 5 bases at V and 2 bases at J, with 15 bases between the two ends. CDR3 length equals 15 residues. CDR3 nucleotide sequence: TGTGCCAGCAGCCCCGGCTTTGGAGTTCAAGAGACCCAGTACTTC. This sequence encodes CASSPGFGVQETQYF.

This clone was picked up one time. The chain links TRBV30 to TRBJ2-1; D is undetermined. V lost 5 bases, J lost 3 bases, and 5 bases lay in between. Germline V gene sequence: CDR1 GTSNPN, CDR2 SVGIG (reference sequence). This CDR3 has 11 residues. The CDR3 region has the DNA TGTGCCTGGCTAGGCTACAATGAGCAGTTCTTC. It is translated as CAWLGYNEQFF.

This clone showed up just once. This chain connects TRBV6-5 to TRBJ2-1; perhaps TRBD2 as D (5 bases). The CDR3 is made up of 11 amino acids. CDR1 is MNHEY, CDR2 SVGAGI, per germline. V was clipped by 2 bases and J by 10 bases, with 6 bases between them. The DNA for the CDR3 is TGTGCCAGCAGTTACCGGGAAGAGCAGTTCTTC. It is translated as CASSYREEQFF.

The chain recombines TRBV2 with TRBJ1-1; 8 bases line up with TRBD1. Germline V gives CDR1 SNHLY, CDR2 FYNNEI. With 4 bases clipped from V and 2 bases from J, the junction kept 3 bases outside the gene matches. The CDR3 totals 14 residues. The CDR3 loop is CASSGDRSNTEAFF. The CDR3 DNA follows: TGTGCCAGCAGTGGGGACAGGTCAAACACTGAAGCTTTCTTT.

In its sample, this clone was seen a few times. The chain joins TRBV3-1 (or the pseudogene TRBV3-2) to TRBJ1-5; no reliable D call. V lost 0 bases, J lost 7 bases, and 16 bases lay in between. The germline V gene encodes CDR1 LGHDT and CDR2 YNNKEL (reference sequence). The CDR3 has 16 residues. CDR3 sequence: CASSQELISGKQPQHF. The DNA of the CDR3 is TGTGCCAGCAGCCAAGAGCTGATAAGCGGTAAGCAGCCCCAGCATTTT.

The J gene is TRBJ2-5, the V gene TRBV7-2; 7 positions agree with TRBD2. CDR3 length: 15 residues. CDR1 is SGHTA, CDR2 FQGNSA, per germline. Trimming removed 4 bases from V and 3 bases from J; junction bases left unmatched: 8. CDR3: CASSWEGLTEETQYF. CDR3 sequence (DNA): TGTGCCAGCAGCTGGGAGGGGCTGACCGAAGAGACCCAGTACTTC.

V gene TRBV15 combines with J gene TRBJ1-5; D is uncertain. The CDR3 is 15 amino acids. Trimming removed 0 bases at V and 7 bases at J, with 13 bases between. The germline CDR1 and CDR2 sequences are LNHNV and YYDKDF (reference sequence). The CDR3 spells CATSRDNEKWQPQHF. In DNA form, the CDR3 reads TGTGCCACCAGCAGAGATAACGAGAAGTGGCAGCCCCAGCATTTT.

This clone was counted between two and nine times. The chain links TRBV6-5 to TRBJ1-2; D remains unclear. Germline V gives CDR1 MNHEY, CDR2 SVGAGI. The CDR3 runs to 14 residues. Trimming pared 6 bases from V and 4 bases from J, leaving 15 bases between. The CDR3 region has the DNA TGTGCCAGCAGCCCCGCCCGGGAAGGCTATGGCTACACCTTC. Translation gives CASSPAREGYGYTF.

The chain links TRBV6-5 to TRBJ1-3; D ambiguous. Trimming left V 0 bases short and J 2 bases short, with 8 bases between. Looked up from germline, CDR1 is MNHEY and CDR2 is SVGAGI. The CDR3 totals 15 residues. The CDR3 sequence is CASSYSPIAGNTIYF. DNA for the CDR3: TGTGCCAGCAGTTACTCCCCTATCGCTGGAAACACCATATATTTT.

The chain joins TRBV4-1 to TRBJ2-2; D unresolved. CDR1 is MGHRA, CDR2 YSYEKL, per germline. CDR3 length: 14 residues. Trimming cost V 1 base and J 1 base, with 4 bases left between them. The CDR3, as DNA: TGCGCCAGCAGCCAAGGACAGAACACCGGGGAGCTGTTTTTT. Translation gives CASSQGQNTGELFF.